One sample yielded the 21 T cell receptor beta chains listed below, sequenced in a study of shared clonotypes between healthy human individuals. Using immunoSEQ multiplex PCR, the repertoire was profiled, and TCRdb retains in-frame clones only, with some absent. The table records some 2,000,000 clones, approximately 96% of them present only once. Input material: naive CD4+ T cells sorted from blood. Subset: CD45RA+ positively selected. Source of these receptors: a man aged 18 to 30 in good health.

The rearrangement links TRBV30 to TRBJ1-5; D not certain. V lost 7 bases, J lost 0 bases, and 19 bases lay in between. Germline CDR1 and CDR2: GTSNPN and SVGIG (reference sequence). CDR3 length equals 16 residues. DNA for the CDR3: TGTGCCTCCGATTGGTCGGGAACATATAGCAATCAGCCCCAGCATTTT. Its translation is CASDWSGTYSNQPQHF.

On this clone: The same CDR3 arises from other DNA sequences in this sample as well. The rearrangement joins TRBV6-5 to TRBJ1-1; D uncertain. Trimming took off 6 bases at V and 2 bases at J, with 10 bases between the two ends. The CDR3 has 13 residues. Germline V lookup: CDR1 MNHEY, CDR2 SVGAGI. The CDR3 DNA follows: TGTGCCAGCAGCCGTGGGTCCAACACTGAAGCTTTCTTT. Its translation: CASSRGSNTEAFF.

The chain recombines TRBV4-3 with TRBJ2-7, with 11 bases aligning to TRBD2. From germline, CDR1 is LGHNA and CDR2 YSLEER. The CDR3 covers 16 residues. Unmatched junction bases numbered 3, after V lost 0 bases and J lost 2 bases. CDR3 sequence reads: CASSQDLLAGAYEQYF. The CDR3 DNA is TGCGCCAGCAGCCAAGATCTACTAGCGGGGGCCTACGAGCAGTACTTC.

The count of this clone is one. This chain connects TRBV6-5 to TRBJ2-1, with unresolved D. CDR1 is MNHEY and CDR2 is SVGAGI in the germline V gene. V was cut by 5 bases and J by 12 bases, with 17 bases left in between. The length of the CDR3 is 13 residues. CDR3 loop: CASSPPGRAWQFF. CDR3 DNA sequence: TGTGCCAGCAGTCCTCCGGGTCGGGCATGGCAGTTCTTC.

V gene TRBV12-5 combines with J gene TRBJ1-6; D gene uncertain. The V end was cut by 6 bases, the J end by 3 bases, with 15 bases between. The CDR3 has 16 residues. Germline CDR1 is LGHNT and CDR2 is FRNRAP. CDR3: CASGPGGSSYNSPLHF. The CDR3 DNA sequence: TGTGCTAGTGGCCCCGGCGGCAGCAGCTATAATTCACCCCTCCACTTT.

The chain couples TRBV27 to TRBJ1-3; D gene unclear. CDR3 size: 16 residues. Germline values: CDR1 MNHEY, CDR2 SMNVEV (reference sequence). V lost 5 bases and J lost 1, with 15 bases in between. CDR3 in amino acids: CASSPLEGRSGNTIYF. The CDR3 DNA reads TGTGCCAGCAGTCCCTTAGAAGGGAGGTCTGGAAACACCATATATTTT.

V gene TRBV6-5 combines with J gene TRBJ1-1; D uncertain. From germline, CDR1 is MNHEY and CDR2 SVGAGI. The CDR3 consists of 15 residues. The V end was cut by 7 bases, the J end by 0 bases, with 15 bases between. The CDR3 region is CASTLRDRVNTEAFF. In DNA form, the CDR3 reads TGTGCCAGCACATTGAGGGATAGAGTGAACACTGAAGCTTTCTTT.

The chain recombines TRBV2 with TRBJ2-5; either TRBD1 or TRBD2 may fit D (5 bases each). With 2 bases removed from V and 1 base from J, the gap between germline ends came to 11 bases. From germline, CDR1 is SNHLY and CDR2 FYNNEI. The CDR3 runs 15 residues. The CDR3 loop is CASSELGAPQETQYF. The CDR3 DNA is TGTGCCAGCAGTGAACTCGGGGCTCCCCAAGAGACCCAGTACTTC.

This clone was recorded only once. This chain links TRBV7-2 with TRBJ1-1; 9 nucleotides line up with TRBD1. The CDR3 is 15 residues long. Germline CDR1 is SGHTA and CDR2 is FQGNSA. V was clipped by 6 bases and J by 0 bases; unmatched bases: 5. CDR3 sequence reads: CASRTGGGMNTEAFF. The CDR3 nucleotides read TGTGCCAGCAGGACAGGGGGTGGAATGAACACTGAAGCTTTCTTT.

This chain uses TRBV30 with TRBJ2-7, with 13 positions matching TRBD2. The ends lost 0 bases at V and 8 bases at J; junction bases unmatched: 7. The CDR3 sequence is 15 residues long. Germline values: CDR1 GTSNPN, CDR2 SVGIG (reference sequence). The CDR3 loop reads CAWSVGTSGDPKQYF. CDR3 DNA sequence: TGTGCCTGGAGTGTTGGGACTAGCGGGGACCCCAAGCAGTACTTC.

The chain combines TRBV30 with TRBJ2-3; no clear D. V was cut by 3 bases and J by 2 bases, with 12 bases left in between. This CDR3 is built from 14 residues. Per germline, CDR1 GTSNPN and CDR2 SVGIG (reference sequence). This CDR3 reads CAWRGLHNTDTQYF. The DNA for the CDR3 is TGTGCCTGGAGAGGGCTTCACAACACAGATACGCAGTATTTT.

J is TRBJ1-4 and V is TRBV30; TRBD1 is a possible D gene (5 bases). The CDR3 totals 15 residues. Germline V gives CDR1 GTSNPN, CDR2 SVGIG (reference sequence). V gave up 1 base and J gave up 6 bases, with 15 bases separating them. The chain's CDR3 is CAWSARRGTDEKLFF. CDR3 coding DNA: TGTGCCTGGAGTGCCCGCCGGGGGACGGATGAAAAACTGTTTTTT.

This chain joins TRBV11-2 and TRBJ2-3; weak D call: TRBD2 (6 bases). V was pared by 0 bases and J by 5 bases, with 9 bases between. CDR1 is SGHAT and CDR2 is FQNNGV in the germline V gene. CDR3 size: 14 residues. This CDR3 reads CASSLETRRDTQYF. As DNA, the CDR3 is TGTGCCAGCAGCTTAGAGACTAGGCGAGATACGCAGTATTTT.

The chain carries TRBV20-1 and TRBJ2-5, with a tentative D call TRBD2 (6 bases). Germline CDR1 and CDR2: DFQATT and SNEGSKA (reference sequence). The CDR3 contains 11 residues. As DNA, the CDR3 is TGCAGCGGCGGGGCCCAAGAGACCCAGTACTTC. Its protein is CSGGAQETQYF.

This clone was recorded once. The chain combines TRBV27 with TRBJ1-2; 9 nucleotides line up with TRBD1. With V trimmed by 6 bases and J by 4 bases, 12 bases remained unmatched. Germline values: CDR1 MNHEY, CDR2 SMNVEV (reference sequence). This CDR3 is built from 16 residues. DNA of the CDR3: TGTGCCAGCAGGTCACAAACAGGGGGCGGATTCTATGGCTACACCTTC. Encoded protein: CASRSQTGGGFYGYTF.

Regarding this clone: The sample contains more than one DNA sequence encoding this CDR3. The DNA for the CDR3 is TGCGCCAGCAGAGCTGGGACTAACTATGGCTACACCTTC. Translating gives CASRAGTNYGYTF. The V call is TRBV5-1, the J call TRBJ1-2; D is uncertain. The CDR3 is 13 residues long. V lost 5 bases and J lost 0, with 8 bases in between. Germline V CDR1 and CDR2: SGHRS, YFSETQ. The whole variable domain, filled in from reference TRBV5-1 and TRBJ1-2, reads KAGVTQTPRYLIKTRGQQVTLSCSPISGHRSVSWYQQTPGQGLQFLFEYFSETQRNKGNFPGRFSGRQFSNSRSEMNVSTLELGDSALYLCASRAGTNYGYTFGSGTRLTVV.

About this clone: The same CDR3 is also encoded by other DNA sequences in this sample. The rearrangement joins TRBV20-1 to TRBJ2-3; 8 bases agree with TRBD1. This CDR3 has 11 residues. With V trimmed by 4 bases and J by 6 bases, 0 bases remained unmatched. CDR1 DFQATT and CDR2 SNEGSKA come from the germline V gene (reference sequence). DNA of the CDR3: TGCAGTGCTACAGGGGGCGATACGCAGTATTTT. Protein product: CSATGGDTQYF.

This clone was seen just once. J is TRBJ2-2 and V is TRBV28; D is perhaps TRBD1 (7 bases). This CDR3 has 15 residues. Germline V gene lookup returns CDR1 MDHEN and CDR2 SYDVKM. The germline V and J ends were trimmed by 3 bases and 8 bases, with 16 bases remaining between them. CDR3: CASSFSSGGIGELFF. The CDR3 coding sequence is TGTGCCAGCAGTTTTTCATCAGGGGGGATTGGGGAGCTGTTTTTT.

This clone was picked up a small number of times. The chain uses TRBV29-1 and TRBJ2-1; no clear D. V gave up 6 bases and J gave up 9 bases, with 9 bases separating them. CDR3 size: 10 residues. Germline values: CDR1 SQVTM, CDR2 ANQGSEA. CDR3 nucleotide sequence: TGCAGCGTCGAATGGGGTGAGCAGTTCTTC. Translation: CSVEWGEQFF.

The rearrangement joins TRBV29-1 to TRBJ1-2; D uncertain. Germline CDR1 SQVTM, CDR2 ANQGSEA. V shed 4 bases and J shed 0 bases, with 6 bases lying between them. CDR3 length: 12 residues. The CDR3 loop reads CSVGPANYGYTF. CDR3 nucleotide sequence: TGCAGCGTTGGTCCAGCTAACTATGGCTACACCTTC.

The rearrangement uses TRBV2 and TRBJ2-7; the D gene is possibly TRBD2 (5 bases). The CDR3 covers 13 residues. V lost 1 base and J lost 7, with 11 bases in between. Germline CDR1 reads SNHLY; CDR2 reads FYNNEI. In DNA form, the CDR3 reads TGTGCCAGCAGTGAAGAACAGTCGGGGGAGCAGTACTTC. This sequence encodes CASSEEQSGEQYF. Full variable domain (remainder filled in from reference TRBV2 and TRBJ2-7): EPEVTQTPSHQVTQMGQEVILRCVPISNHLYFYWYRQILGQKVEFLVSFYNNEISEKSEIFDDQFSVERPDGSNFTLKIRSTKLEDSAMYFCASSEEQSGEQYFGPGTRLTVT.